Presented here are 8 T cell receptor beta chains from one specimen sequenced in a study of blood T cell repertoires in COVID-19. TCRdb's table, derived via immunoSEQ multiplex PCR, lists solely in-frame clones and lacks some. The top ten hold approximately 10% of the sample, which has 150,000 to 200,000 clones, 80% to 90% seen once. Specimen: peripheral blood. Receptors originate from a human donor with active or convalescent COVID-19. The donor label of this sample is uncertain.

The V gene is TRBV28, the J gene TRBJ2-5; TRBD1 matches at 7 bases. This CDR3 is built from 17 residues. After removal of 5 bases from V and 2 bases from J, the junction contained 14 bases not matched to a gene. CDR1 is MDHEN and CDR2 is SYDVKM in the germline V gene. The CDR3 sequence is CASSPADYGTEQETQYF. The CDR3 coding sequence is TGTGCCAGCAGTCCAGCCGACTATGGGACAGAGCAAGAGACCCAGTACTTC.

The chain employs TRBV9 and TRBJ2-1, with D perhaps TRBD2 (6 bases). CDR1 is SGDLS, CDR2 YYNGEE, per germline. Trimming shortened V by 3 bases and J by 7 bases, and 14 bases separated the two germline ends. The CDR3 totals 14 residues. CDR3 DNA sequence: TGTGCCAGCAGCGGGGGACTGGATTTTAATGAGCAGTTCTTC. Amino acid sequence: CASSGGLDFNEQFF.

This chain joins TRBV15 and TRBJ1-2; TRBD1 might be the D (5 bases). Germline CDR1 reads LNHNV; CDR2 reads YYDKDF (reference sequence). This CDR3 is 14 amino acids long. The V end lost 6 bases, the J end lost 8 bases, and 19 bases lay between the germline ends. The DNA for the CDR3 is TGTGCCACCAGTTGGGGGGATCTGTCGTTCGGCTACACCTTC. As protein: CATSWGDLSFGYTF.

CDR3 DNA: TGTGCCAGCAGGGCAGACTCGAATGAGCAGTTCTTC. Amino acids: CASRADSNEQFF. The rearrangement joins TRBV7-2 to TRBJ2-1; no firm D call. The ends were cut back, 6 bases at V and 7 bases at J, with 10 bases in the middle. This CDR3 comprises 12 residues. Germline V lookup: CDR1 SGHTA, CDR2 FQGNSA. The entire variable domain, with the rest obtained from reference TRBV7-2 and TRBJ2-1, is as follows: GAGVSQSPSNKVTEKGKDVELRCDPISGHTALYWYRQSLGQGLEFLIYFQGNSAPDKSGLPSDRFSAERTGGSVSTLTIQRTQQEDSAVYLCASRADSNEQFFGPGTRLTVL.

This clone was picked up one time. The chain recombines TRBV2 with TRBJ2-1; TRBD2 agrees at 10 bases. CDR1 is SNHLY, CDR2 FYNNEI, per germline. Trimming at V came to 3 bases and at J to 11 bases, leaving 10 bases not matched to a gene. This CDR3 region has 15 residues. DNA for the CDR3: TGTGCCAGCAGTGAGGCCCCGGCTAGCGGGAGTAAGCAGTTCTTC. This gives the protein CASSEAPASGSKQFF.

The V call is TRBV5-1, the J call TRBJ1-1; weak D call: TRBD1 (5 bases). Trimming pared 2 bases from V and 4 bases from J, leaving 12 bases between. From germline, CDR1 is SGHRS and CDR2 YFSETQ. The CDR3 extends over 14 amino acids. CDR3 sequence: CASSLVGRGTEAFF. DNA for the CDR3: TGCGCCAGCAGCTTAGTAGGGAGGGGCACTGAAGCTTTCTTT.

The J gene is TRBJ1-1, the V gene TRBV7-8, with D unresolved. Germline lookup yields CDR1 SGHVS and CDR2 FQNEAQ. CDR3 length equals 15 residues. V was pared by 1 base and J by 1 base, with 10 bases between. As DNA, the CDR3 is TGTGCCAGCAGCTTAGGTCCAGACTGGAACACTGAAGCTTTCTTT. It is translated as CASSLGPDWNTEAFF.

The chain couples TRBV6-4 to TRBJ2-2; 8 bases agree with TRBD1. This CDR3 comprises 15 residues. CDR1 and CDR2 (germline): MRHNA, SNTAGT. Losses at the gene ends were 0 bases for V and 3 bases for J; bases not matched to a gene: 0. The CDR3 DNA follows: TGTGCCAGCAGTGACTCGACAGGGGACACCGGGGAGCTGTTTTTT. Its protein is CASSDSTGDTGELFF.